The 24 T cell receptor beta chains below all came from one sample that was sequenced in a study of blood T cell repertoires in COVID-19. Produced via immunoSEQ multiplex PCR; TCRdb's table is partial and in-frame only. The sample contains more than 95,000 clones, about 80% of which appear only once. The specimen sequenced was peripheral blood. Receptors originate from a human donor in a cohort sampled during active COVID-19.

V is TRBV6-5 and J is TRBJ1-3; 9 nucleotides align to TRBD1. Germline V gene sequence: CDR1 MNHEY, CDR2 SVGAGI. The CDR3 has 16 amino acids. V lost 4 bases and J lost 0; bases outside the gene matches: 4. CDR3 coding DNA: TGTGCCAGCAGTTTAGGACAGGGGATCTCTGGAAACACCATATATTTT. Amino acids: CASSLGQGISGNTIYF.

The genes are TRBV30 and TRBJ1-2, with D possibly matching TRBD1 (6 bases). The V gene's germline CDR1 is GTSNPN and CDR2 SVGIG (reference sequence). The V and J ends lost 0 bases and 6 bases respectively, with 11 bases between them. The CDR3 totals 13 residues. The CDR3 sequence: CAWSVQSGDGYTF. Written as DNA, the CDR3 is TGTGCCTGGAGTGTACAATCAGGGGATGGCTACACCTTC.

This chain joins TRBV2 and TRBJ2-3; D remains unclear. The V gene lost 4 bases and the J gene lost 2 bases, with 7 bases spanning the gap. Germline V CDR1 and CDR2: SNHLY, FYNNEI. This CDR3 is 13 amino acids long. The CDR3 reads CASSGPLTDTQYF. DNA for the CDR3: TGTGCCAGCAGTGGGCCTCTCACAGATACGCAGTATTTT.

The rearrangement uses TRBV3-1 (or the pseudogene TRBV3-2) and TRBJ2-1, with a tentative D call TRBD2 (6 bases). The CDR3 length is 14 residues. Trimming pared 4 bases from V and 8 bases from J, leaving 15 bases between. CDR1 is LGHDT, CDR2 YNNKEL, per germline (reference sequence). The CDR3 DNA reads TGTGCCAGCAGCCCGAGACTAGGAGAGGATGAGCAGTTCTTC. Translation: CASSPRLGEDEQFF.

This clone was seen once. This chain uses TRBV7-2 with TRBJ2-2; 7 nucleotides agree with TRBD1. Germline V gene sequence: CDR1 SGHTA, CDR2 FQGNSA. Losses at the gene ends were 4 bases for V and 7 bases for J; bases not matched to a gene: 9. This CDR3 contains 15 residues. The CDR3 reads CASSSGQRVGGELFF. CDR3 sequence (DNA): TGTGCCAGCAGCTCGGGACAGAGGGTGGGCGGGGAGCTGTTTTTT.

This chain's CDR3 is CASSLVQRGASNTGELFF. The CDR3 bases are TGCGCCAGCAGCTTGGTACAGCGGGGGGCCTCGAACACCGGGGAGCTGTTTTTT. This chain uses TRBV5-1 with TRBJ2-2; 9 nucleotides agree with TRBD2. The CDR3 sequence is 18 residues long. Trimming at V came to 0 bases and at J to 0 bases, leaving 6 bases not matched to a gene. Looked up from germline, CDR1 is SGHRS and CDR2 is YFSETQ.

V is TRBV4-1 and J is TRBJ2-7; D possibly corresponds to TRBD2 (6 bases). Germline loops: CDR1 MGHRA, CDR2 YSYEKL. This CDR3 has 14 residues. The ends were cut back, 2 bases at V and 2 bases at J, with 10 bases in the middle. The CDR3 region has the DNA TGCGCCAGCAGCCAATCGGGGGAGACCTACGAGCAGTACTTC. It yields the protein CASSQSGETYEQYF.

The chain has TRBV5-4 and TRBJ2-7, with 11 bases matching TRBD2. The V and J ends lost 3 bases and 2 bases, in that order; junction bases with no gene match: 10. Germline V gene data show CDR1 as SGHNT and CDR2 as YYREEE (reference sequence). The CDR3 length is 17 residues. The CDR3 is CASSSTLAGGYPYEQYF. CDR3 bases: TGTGCCAGCAGCTCTACCCTAGCGGGGGGCTACCCCTACGAGCAGTACTTC.

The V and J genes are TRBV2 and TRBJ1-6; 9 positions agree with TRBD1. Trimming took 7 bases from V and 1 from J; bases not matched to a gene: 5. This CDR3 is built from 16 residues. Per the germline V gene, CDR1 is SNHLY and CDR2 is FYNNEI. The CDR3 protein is CASIKDRGSYNSPLHF. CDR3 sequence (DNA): TGTGCCAGCATTAAGGACAGGGGTTCCTATAATTCACCCCTCCACTTT.

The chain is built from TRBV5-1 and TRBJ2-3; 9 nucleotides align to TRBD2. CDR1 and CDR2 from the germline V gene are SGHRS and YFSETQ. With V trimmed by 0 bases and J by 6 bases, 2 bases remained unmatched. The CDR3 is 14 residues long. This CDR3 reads CASSLASGEDTQYF. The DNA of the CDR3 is TGCGCCAGCAGCTTGGCTAGCGGGGAGGATACGCAGTATTTT.

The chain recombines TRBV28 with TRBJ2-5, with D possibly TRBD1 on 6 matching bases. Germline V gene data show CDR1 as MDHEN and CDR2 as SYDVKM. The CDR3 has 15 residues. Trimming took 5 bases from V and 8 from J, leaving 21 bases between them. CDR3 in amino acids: CASSPMDSKKRTQYF. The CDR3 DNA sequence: TGTGCCAGCAGTCCGATGGACAGCAAAAAGAGAACCCAGTACTTC.

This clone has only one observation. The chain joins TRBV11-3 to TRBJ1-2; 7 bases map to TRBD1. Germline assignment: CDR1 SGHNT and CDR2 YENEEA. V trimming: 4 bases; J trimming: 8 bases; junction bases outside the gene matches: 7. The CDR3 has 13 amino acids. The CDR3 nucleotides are TGTGCCAGCAGCTCCCGACAGGGCGGGGGCTACACCTTC. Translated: CASSSRQGGGYTF.

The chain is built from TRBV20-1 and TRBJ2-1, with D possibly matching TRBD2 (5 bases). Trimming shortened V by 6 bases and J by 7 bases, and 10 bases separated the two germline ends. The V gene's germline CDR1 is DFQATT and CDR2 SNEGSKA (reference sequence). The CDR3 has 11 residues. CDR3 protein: CSASSGNEQFF. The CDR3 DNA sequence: TGCAGTGCGTCCTCGGGGAATGAGCAGTTCTTC.

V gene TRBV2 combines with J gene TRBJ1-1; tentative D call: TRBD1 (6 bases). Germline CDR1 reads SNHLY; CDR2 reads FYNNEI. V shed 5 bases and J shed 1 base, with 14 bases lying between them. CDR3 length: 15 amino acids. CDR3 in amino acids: CASSPRQAANTEAFF. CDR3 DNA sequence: TGTGCCAGCAGTCCCCGACAGGCGGCGAACACTGAAGCTTTCTTT.

The CDR3 spells CASSPGQELYEQYF. In DNA form, the CDR3 reads TGTGCCAGCAGCCCGGGACAGGAGCTCTACGAGCAGTACTTC. This sequence joins TRBV5-5 and TRBJ2-7, with 8 positions matching TRBD1. The CDR3 runs to 14 residues. After removal of 4 bases from V and 3 bases from J, the junction contained 6 bases not matched to a gene. Germline CDR1 and CDR2: SGHKS and YYEKEE (reference sequence).

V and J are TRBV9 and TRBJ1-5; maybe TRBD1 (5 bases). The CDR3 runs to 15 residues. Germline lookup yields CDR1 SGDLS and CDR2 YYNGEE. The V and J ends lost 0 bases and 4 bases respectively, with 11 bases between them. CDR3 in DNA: TGTGCCAGCAGCGTAGGGGAGGGGTGGAATCAGCCCCAGCATTTT. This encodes CASSVGEGWNQPQHF.

The CDR3 sequence is CASSPTGTGENSPLHF. The CDR3 nucleotides read TGTGCCAGCTCACCAACCGGGACAGGGGAAAATTCACCCCTCCACTTT. This chain joins TRBV18 and TRBJ1-6; 10 nucleotides line up with TRBD1. Germline CDR1 and CDR2: KGHSH and LQKENI. V trimming: 2 bases; J trimming: 7 bases; junction bases outside the gene matches: 5. CDR3 length: 16 residues.

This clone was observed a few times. Here the CDR3 reads CASSLGGGGRAYTQYF. DNA for the CDR3: TGTGCCAGCAGCTTAGGCGGGGGGGGACGGGCATATACGCAGTATTTT. V gene TRBV7-9 combines with J gene TRBJ2-3; 9 nucleotides align to TRBD2. The CDR3 has 16 amino acids. V gave up 1 base and J gave up 7 bases; unmatched junction bases: 9. From germline, CDR1 is SEHNR and CDR2 FQNEAQ (reference sequence).

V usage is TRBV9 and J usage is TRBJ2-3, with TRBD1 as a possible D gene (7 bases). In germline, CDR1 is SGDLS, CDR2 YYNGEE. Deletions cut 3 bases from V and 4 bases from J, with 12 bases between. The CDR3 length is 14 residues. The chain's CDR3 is CASSAQGGPDTQYF. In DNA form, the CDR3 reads TGTGCCAGCAGCGCGCAGGGGGGCCCAGATACGCAGTATTTT.

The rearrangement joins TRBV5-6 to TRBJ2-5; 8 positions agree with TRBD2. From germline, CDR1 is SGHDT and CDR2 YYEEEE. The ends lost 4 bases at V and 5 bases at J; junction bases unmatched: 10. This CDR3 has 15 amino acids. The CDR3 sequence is CASSLGGAGGETQYF. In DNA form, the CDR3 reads TGTGCCAGCAGCCTCGGGGGGGCGGGAGGTGAGACCCAGTACTTC.

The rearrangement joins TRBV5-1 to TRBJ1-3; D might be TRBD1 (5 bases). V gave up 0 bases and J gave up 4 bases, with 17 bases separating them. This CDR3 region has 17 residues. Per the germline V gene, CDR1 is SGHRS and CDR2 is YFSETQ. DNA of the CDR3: TGCGCCAGCAGCTTGGATGGGGGAGGTTCTCAAGGAAACACCATATATTTT. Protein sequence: CASSLDGGGSQGNTIYF.

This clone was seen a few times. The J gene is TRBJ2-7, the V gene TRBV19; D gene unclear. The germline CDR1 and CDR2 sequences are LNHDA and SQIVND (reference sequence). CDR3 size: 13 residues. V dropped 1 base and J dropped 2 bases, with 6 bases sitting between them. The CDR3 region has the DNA TGTGCCAGTAGTATAGGGGCAACCTACGAGCAGTACTTC. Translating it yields CASSIGATYEQYF.

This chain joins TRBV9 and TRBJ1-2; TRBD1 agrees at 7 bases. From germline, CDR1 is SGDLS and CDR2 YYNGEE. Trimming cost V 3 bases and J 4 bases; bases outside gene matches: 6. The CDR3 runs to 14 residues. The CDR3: CASSGAGTAYGYTF. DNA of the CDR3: TGTGCCAGCAGCGGAGCCGGGACAGCCTATGGCTACACCTTC.

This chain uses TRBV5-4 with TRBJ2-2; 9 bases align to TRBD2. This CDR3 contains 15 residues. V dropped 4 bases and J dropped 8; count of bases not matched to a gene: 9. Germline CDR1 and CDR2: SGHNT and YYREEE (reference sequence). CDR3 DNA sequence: TGTGCCAGCAGCGTCGTGGCGGGGGGGCCTGGGGAGCTGTTTTTT. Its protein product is CASSVVAGGPGELFF.